These 30 T cell receptor beta chains were sequenced from one sample in a study of shared clonotypes between healthy human individuals (dated by TCRdb to 2019 to 2021). Libraries were prepared through the immunoSEQ multiplex PCR assay. TCRdb mirrors the immuneACCESS table, restricted to in-frame sequences. Some clones are absent from its copies; in checked studies, under half trace to an unresolved V gene, and the reason for the others is unknown. The sample includes a few hundred thousand clones, with around three quarters observed a single time. The leading ten clones occupy around 11% of the sample. The specimen sequenced was PBMCs. The receptor source for this set is a woman in her thirties or forties in good health. Some clones in this sample may be carry-over from other donors' samples.

The chain recombines TRBV19 with TRBJ1-5; D unresolved. This CDR3 spans 15 amino acids. V lost 3 bases, J lost 1 base, and 10 bases lay in between. Germline CDR1 reads LNHDA; CDR2 reads SQIVND (reference sequence). In nucleotides, the CDR3 is TGTGCCAGTAGTATGAGCGGCAGGAGCAATCAGCCCCAGCATTTT. Protein: CASSMSGRSNQPQHF.

Notes on this clone: Given a much more abundant clone one base away, this may be a read error. In this CDR3 the conserved last residue, phenylalanine or tryptophan, is missing, so a read error is likely. The genes are TRBV11-2 and TRBJ2-7, with D perhaps matching TRBD2 (6 bases). This CDR3 comprises 14 residues. V lost 6 bases and J lost 7, with 19 bases in between. Germline CDR1 is SGHAT and CDR2 is FQNNGV. The CDR3 nucleotides read TGTGCCAGCAGTCACGGACTACGTGGTGAGGAGCAGTACCTC. It encodes CASSHGLRGEEQYL.

J is TRBJ1-1 and V is TRBV29-1, with 8 bases identical to TRBD1. CDR3 length: 14 amino acids. Germline CDR1 SQVTM, CDR2 ANQGSEA. The chain's CDR3 is CSSERTGFITEAFF. The CDR3 DNA reads TGCAGTTCGGAGAGGACAGGGTTTATCACTGAAGCTTTCTTT.

The chain joins TRBV19 to TRBJ1-1; D ambiguous. Germline CDR1 reads LNHDA; CDR2 reads SQIVND (reference sequence). This CDR3 contains 15 residues. Trimming pared 3 bases from V and 0 bases from J, leaving 11 bases between. The CDR3 bases are TGTGCCAGTAGTATTTCGAACCAAATGAACACTGAAGCTTTCTTT. It encodes CASSISNQMNTEAFF.

The rearrangement links TRBV7-2 to TRBJ2-1; TRBD2 agrees at 12 bases. Germline CDR1 reads SGHTA; CDR2 reads FQGNSA. The CDR3 contains 19 residues. V lost 5 bases and J lost 5; bases outside the gene matches: 16. As DNA, the CDR3 is TGTGCCAGCAGCCCGACAGGGACTAGCGGGTCGGAGCGCAACAATGAGCAGTTCTTC. Translation gives CASSPTGTSGSERNNEQFF.

This clone was detected once. The chain couples TRBV4-2 to TRBJ2-2; TRBD1 agrees at 7 bases. With 5 bases clipped from V and 6 bases from J, the junction kept 15 bases outside the gene matches. CDR3 size: 17 residues. Germline V CDR1 and CDR2: LGHNA, YNFKEQ. The CDR3 DNA follows: TGTGCCAGCAGCACCCGACCTACAGGGGAGTTGGCCGGGGAGCTGTTTTTT. The encoded protein is CASSTRPTGELAGELFF.

The chain employs TRBV28 and TRBJ1-2; D gene ambiguous. This CDR3 comprises 12 residues. Germline V lookup: CDR1 MDHEN, CDR2 SYDVKM. Trimming pared 4 bases from V and 8 bases from J, leaving 11 bases between. The chain's CDR3 is CASSSRSEGYTF. The CDR3 DNA follows: TGTGCCAGCAGTTCGCGATCTGAGGGCTACACCTTC.

This clone was counted at least ten times. The chain joins TRBV19 to TRBJ1-1, with TRBD1 as a possible D gene (5 bases). The CDR3 spans 14 residues. From germline, CDR1 is LNHDA and CDR2 SQIVND (reference sequence). V dropped 6 bases and J dropped 2 bases, with 13 bases sitting between them. CDR3 sequence (DNA): TGTGCCAGTAGCACGCCGGGGACCAACACTGAAGCTTTCTTT. Amino acid sequence: CASSTPGTNTEAFF.

This rearrangement joins TRBV2 to TRBJ1-3, with no clear D. The CDR3 runs to 14 residues. Trimming shortened V by 2 bases and J by 0 bases, and 5 bases separated the two germline ends. Germline-derived CDR1 and CDR2 are SNHLY and FYNNEI. CDR3 residues: CASSEQSSGNTIYF. CDR3 DNA sequence: TGTGCCAGCAGTGAACAAAGCTCTGGAAACACCATATATTTT. Combining the CDR3 with reference TRBV2 and TRBJ1-3 gives the whole variable domain EPEVTQTPSHQVTQMGQEVILRCVPISNHLYFYWYRQILGQKVEFLVSFYNNEISEKSEIFDDQFSVERPDGSNFTLKIRSTKLEDSAMYFCASSEQSSGNTIYFGEGSWLTVV.

J is TRBJ2-4 and V is TRBV19; D unclear. This CDR3 has 14 amino acids. CDR1 is LNHDA and CDR2 is SQIVND in the germline V gene (reference sequence). Trimming took 3 bases from V and 6 from J, leaving 12 bases between them. DNA of the CDR3: TGTGCCAGTAGTATCCTCCATAACGCAAACATTCAGTACTTC. It encodes CASSILHNANIQYF.

Note on this clone: A much larger clone is a single base away; this may be a read error. Different DNA sequences within this sample yield the same CDR3. This sequence joins TRBV10-1 and TRBJ2-7; a possible D gene is TRBD2 (6 bases). CDR1 and CDR2 (germline): WNHNN, SYGVQD (reference sequence). This CDR3 spans 19 amino acids. The CDR3 sequence is CASSDGGVPTQQSPYEQYF. The CDR3 bases are TGCGCCAGCAGTGATGGAGGGGTCCCCACCCAACAGTCCCCCTATGAGCAGTACTTC.

The J gene is TRBJ2-7, the V gene TRBV11-2; maybe TRBD1 (5 bases). The germline V gene has CDR1 SGHAT and CDR2 FQNNGV. V was trimmed by 5 bases and J by 0 bases, leaving 11 bases between them. The CDR3 spans 14 residues. DNA of the CDR3: TGTGCCAGCAGCCACGACAGTAACTCCTACGAGCAGTACTTC. Translation: CASSHDSNSYEQYF. Full variable domain (rest looked up from reference TRBV11-2 and TRBJ2-7): EAGVAQSPRYKIIEKRQSVAFWCNPISGHATLYWYQQILGQGPKLLIQFQNNGVVDDSQLPKDRFSAERLKGVDSTLKIQPAKLEDSAVYLCASSHDSNSYEQYFGPGTRLTVT.

Here the CDR3 DNA reads TGTGCCAGCAGTTACTCCCTCCTTAACTATGGCTACACCTTC. Translation gives CASSYSLLNYGYTF. V and J are TRBV6-5 and TRBJ1-2; D is unclear. Trimming shortened V by 0 bases and J by 1 base, and 6 bases separated the two germline ends. This CDR3 is 14 amino acids long. The germline CDR1 and CDR2 sequences are MNHEY and SVGAGI.

The J gene is TRBJ1-2, the V gene TRBV4-1, with D possibly being TRBD1 (5 bases). The germline gives CDR1 MGHRA, CDR2 YSYEKL. The V and J ends lost 0 bases and 8 bases respectively, with 19 bases between them. CDR3 size: 16 residues. CDR3 sequence reads: CASSQDRALSTVGYTF. The CDR3 bases are TGCGCCAGCAGCCAAGACAGGGCGCTCAGTACTGTCGGCTACACCTTC.

The genes are TRBV28 and TRBJ1-1; D is unclear. Germline loops: CDR1 MDHEN, CDR2 SYDVKM. V was pared by 5 bases and J by 6 bases, with 19 bases between. This CDR3 spans 15 amino acids. Here the CDR3 DNA reads TGTGCCAGCAGTCCTAACCCCGTTCGGGTGGCTGAAGCTTTCTTT. As protein: CASSPNPVRVAEAFF.

The chain has TRBV16 and TRBJ1-1; weak D call: TRBD1 (6 bases). CDR3 length: 16 residues. Per the germline V gene, CDR1 is KGHSY and CDR2 is FQNENV. V shed 3 bases and J shed 6 bases, with 20 bases lying between them. CDR3 amino acids: CASSQPEKQGDPEAFF. The CDR3 nucleotides read TGTGCCAGCAGCCAGCCCGAAAAACAGGGTGACCCTGAAGCTTTCTTT. The variable domain in full, with the rest retrieved from reference TRBV16 and TRBJ1-1, is GEEVAQTPKHLVRGEGQKAKLYCAPIKGHSYVFWYQQVLKNEFKFLISFQNENVFDETGMPKERFSAKCLPNSPCSLEIQATKLEDSAVYFCASSQPEKQGDPEAFFGQGTRLTVV.

The chain recombines TRBV5-1 with TRBJ2-5; TRBD2 matches at 7 bases. CDR1 is SGHRS and CDR2 is YFSETQ in the germline V gene. This CDR3 comprises 14 residues. The trim removed 2 bases at V and 3 bases at J, leaving 4 bases unmatched. This CDR3 reads CASSFGLAEETQYF. The CDR3 region has the DNA TGCGCCAGCAGCTTCGGCCTAGCGGAAGAGACCCAGTACTTC.

V usage is TRBV5-1 and J usage is TRBJ2-5, with TRBD1 identical over 8 bases. There are 15 residues in the CDR3. Losses at the gene ends were 4 bases for V and 2 bases for J; bases not matched to a gene: 7. Per germline, CDR1 SGHRS and CDR2 YFSETQ. CDR3 sequence reads: CASSPDRQGQETQYF. In DNA, the CDR3 is TGCGCCAGCAGCCCGGACAGACAGGGGCAAGAGACCCAGTACTTC.

The gene calls are TRBV7-2 and TRBJ2-7; 8 bases align to TRBD1. V trimming: 5 bases; J trimming: 6 bases; junction bases outside the gene matches: 12. From germline, CDR1 is SGHTA and CDR2 FQGNSA. The CDR3 extends over 15 amino acids. In DNA, the CDR3 is TGTGCCAGCAGCGCCGTTGGACAGGGTAAAGGCGAGCAGTACTTC. Amino acid sequence: CASSAVGQGKGEQYF.

The V and J genes are TRBV4-2 and TRBJ2-7; TRBD2 agrees at 8 bases. Trimming at V came to 3 bases and at J to 2 bases, leaving 12 bases not matched to a gene. The CDR3 extends over 17 amino acids. CDR1 is LGHNA, CDR2 YNFKEQ, per germline. The CDR3 DNA follows: TGTGCCAGCAGCCAGGGGGTCCCGGGACTAGTGACCTACGAGCAGTACTTC. Translating gives CASSQGVPGLVTYEQYF.

V is TRBV28 and J is TRBJ2-2; TRBD2 matches 15 bases. V dropped 2 bases and J dropped 6; count of bases not matched to a gene: 1. CDR3 length: 16 residues. Germline CDR1 is MDHEN and CDR2 is SYDVKM. CDR3 coding DNA: TGTGCCAGCAGTTTAGGACTAGCGGGAGGGCCCGGGGAGCTGTTTTTT. It encodes CASSLGLAGGPGELFF.

The chain links TRBV28 to TRBJ1-1, with a possible D match to TRBD1 (5 bases). The CDR3 runs 16 residues. Looked up from germline, CDR1 is MDHEN and CDR2 is SYDVKM. Trimming removed 1 base from V and 0 bases from J, with 12 bases in between. The CDR3 reads CASSLSYGTLNTEAFF. Here the CDR3 DNA reads TGTGCCAGCAGTTTATCTTATGGGACTTTGAACACTGAAGCTTTCTTT.

V gene TRBV19 combines with J gene TRBJ1-2; 8 positions match TRBD1. The germline CDR1 and CDR2 sequences are LNHDA and SQIVND (reference sequence). V was pared by 6 bases and J by 4 bases, with 10 bases of the junction left unmatched. The CDR3 length is 15 residues. The CDR3 nucleotides read TGTGCCAGTAGCCTGGGACAGGCCCCGGGCTATGGCTACACCTTC. This codes for CASSLGQAPGYGYTF.

This clone appeared a single time. The gene calls are TRBV30 and TRBJ1-2; 8 bases map to TRBD1. Germline CDR1 and CDR2: GTSNPN and SVGIG (reference sequence). This CDR3 spans 15 amino acids. J gave up 4 bases and V 1 base, and 8 bases lay outside the gene matches. The CDR3 coding sequence is TGTGCCTGGAGTGCGACCCGGACAGGGATCTATGGCTACACCTTC. Translating it yields CAWSATRTGIYGYTF.

The chain employs TRBV5-1 and TRBJ2-5; no definite D call. Deletions cut 7 bases from V and 2 bases from J, with 15 bases between. This CDR3 has 14 amino acids. CDR1 is SGHRS, CDR2 YFSETQ, per germline. The CDR3 loop reads CASCQAPPQETQYF. The CDR3 nucleotides read TGCGCCAGCTGCCAGGCACCACCTCAAGAGACCCAGTACTTC.

This chain uses TRBV29-1 with TRBJ2-5; tentative D call: TRBD2 (6 bases). The V and J ends lost 6 bases and 5 bases respectively, with 13 bases between them. The CDR3 extends over 12 amino acids. Germline loops: CDR1 SQVTM, CDR2 ANQGSEA. CDR3 in amino acids: CSVRRTTETQYF. The CDR3 nucleotides are TGCAGCGTACGGCGGACTACTGAGACCCAGTACTTC.

V and J are TRBV28 and TRBJ2-7; D is ambiguous. The CDR3 is 13 residues long. The V end was cut by 3 bases, the J end by 2 bases, with 8 bases between. CDR1 MDHEN and CDR2 SYDVKM come from the germline V gene. CDR3 DNA: TGTGCCAGCAGTTTCCCCGGACCCTACGAGCAGTACTTC. This codes for CASSFPGPYEQYF.

The chain is built from TRBV19 and TRBJ2-2, with D perhaps given as TRBD1 or TRBD2 (5 bases each). CDR3 length: 14 amino acids. V lost 3 bases, J lost 6 bases, and 11 bases lay in between. Germline CDR1 reads LNHDA; CDR2 reads SQIVND (reference sequence). As DNA, the CDR3 is TGTGCCAGTAGTATCCAGGGACGGCCCGGGGAGCTGTTTTTT. This translates into CASSIQGRPGELFF.

CDR3 loop: CASSISGRNTEAFF. In nucleotides, the CDR3 is TGTGCCAGTAGTATATCTGGAAGGAACACTGAAGCTTTCTTT. This chain connects TRBV19 to TRBJ1-1, with D uncertain. Per germline, CDR1 LNHDA and CDR2 SQIVND (reference sequence). Trimming removed 2 bases from V and 1 base from J, with 8 bases in between. The CDR3 has 14 amino acids.

This clone showed up many times. The CDR3 loop reads CASSSPLLANTIYF. For the CDR3, the DNA is TGTGCCAGCAGCTCCCCCCTATTAGCGAACACCATATATTTT. The chain joins TRBV11-2 to TRBJ1-3; no firm D call. Germline CDR1 and CDR2: SGHAT and FQNNGV. The CDR3 is 14 residues long. Trimming shortened V by 4 bases and J by 7 bases, and 14 bases separated the two germline ends. The whole variable domain, filled in from reference TRBV11-2 and TRBJ1-3, reads EAGVAQSPRYKIIEKRQSVAFWCNPISGHATLYWYQQILGQGPKLLIQFQNNGVVDDSQLPKDRFSAERLKGVDSTLKIQPAKLEDSAVYLCASSSPLLANTIYFGEGSWLTVV.